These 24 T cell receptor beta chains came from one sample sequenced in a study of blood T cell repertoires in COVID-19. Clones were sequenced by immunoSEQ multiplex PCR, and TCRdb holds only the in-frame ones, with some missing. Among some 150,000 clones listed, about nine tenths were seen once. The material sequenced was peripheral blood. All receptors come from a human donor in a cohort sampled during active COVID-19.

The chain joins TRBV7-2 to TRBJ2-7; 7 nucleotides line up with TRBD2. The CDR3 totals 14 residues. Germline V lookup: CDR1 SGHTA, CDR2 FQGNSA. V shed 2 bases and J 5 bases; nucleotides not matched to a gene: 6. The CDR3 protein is CASSLYGGSDEQYF. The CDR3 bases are TGTGCCAGCAGCTTATATGGCGGGAGCGACGAGCAGTACTTC.

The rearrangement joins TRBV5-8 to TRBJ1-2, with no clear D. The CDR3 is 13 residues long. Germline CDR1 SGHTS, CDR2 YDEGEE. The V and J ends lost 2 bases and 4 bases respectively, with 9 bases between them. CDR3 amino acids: CASSFPQAYGYTF. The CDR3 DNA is TGTGCCAGCAGCTTCCCGCAGGCCTATGGCTACACCTTC.

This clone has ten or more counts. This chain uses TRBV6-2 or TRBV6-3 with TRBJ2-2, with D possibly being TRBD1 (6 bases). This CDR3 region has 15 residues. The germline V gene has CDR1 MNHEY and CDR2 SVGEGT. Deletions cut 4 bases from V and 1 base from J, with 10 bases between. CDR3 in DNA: TGTGCCAGCAGTTCCAACAGGGTGAACACCGGGGAGCTGTTTTTT. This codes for CASSSNRVNTGELFF.

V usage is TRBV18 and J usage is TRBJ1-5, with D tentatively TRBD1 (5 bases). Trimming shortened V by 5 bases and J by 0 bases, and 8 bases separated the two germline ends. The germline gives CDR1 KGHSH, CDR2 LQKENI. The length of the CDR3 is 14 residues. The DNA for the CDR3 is TGTGCCAGCTCATCAGGGAATAGCAATCAGCCCCAGCATTTT. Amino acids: CASSSGNSNQPQHF.

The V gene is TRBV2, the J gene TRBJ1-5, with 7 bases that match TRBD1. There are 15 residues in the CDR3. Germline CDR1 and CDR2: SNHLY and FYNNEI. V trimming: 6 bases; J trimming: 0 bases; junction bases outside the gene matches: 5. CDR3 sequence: CASREDRLSNQPQHF. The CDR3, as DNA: TGTGCCAGCAGAGAGGACAGGCTTAGCAATCAGCCCCAGCATTTT.

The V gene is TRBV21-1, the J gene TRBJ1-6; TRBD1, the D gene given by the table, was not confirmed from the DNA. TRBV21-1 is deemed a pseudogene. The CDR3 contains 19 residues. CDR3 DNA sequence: TGTGCCAGCAGCAAAGAAGGGACAGGGGGCGCTTACCATAATTCACCCCTCCACTTT. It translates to CASSKEGTGGAYHNSPLHF.

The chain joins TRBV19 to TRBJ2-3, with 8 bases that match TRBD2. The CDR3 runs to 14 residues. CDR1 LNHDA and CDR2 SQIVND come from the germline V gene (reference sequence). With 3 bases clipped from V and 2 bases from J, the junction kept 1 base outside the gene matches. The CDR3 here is CASSIGLATDTQYF. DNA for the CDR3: TGTGCCAGTAGTATCGGACTAGCCACAGATACGCAGTATTTT.

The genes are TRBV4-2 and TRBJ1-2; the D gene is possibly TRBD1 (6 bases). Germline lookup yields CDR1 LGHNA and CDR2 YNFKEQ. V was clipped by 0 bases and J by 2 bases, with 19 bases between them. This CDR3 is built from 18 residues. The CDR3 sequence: CASSQEGGFRTANYGYTF. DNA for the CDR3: TGTGCCAGCAGCCAAGAGGGAGGGTTCCGGACAGCAAACTATGGCTACACCTTC.

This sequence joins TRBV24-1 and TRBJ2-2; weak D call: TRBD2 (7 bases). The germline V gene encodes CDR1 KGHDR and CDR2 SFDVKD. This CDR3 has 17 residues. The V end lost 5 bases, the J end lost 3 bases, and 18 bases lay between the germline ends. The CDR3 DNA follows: TGTGCCACCAGTGCCCCAAAGGCGGGGGCGTACACCGGGGAGCTGTTTTTT. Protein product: CATSAPKAGAYTGELFF.

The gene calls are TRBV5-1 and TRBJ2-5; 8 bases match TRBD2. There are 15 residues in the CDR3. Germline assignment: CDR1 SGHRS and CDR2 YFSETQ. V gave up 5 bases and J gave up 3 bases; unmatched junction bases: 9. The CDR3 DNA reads TGCGCCAGCAGTCTAGCGGGCACGGGAAAAGAGACCCAGTACTTC. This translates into CASSLAGTGKETQYF.

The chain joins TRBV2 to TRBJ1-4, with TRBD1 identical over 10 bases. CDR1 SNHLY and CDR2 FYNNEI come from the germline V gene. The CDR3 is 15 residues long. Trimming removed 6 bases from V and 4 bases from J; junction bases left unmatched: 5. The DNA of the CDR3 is TGTGCCAGCAGGCGACAGGGGGCGCATAATGAAAAACTGTTTTTT. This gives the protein CASRRQGAHNEKLFF.

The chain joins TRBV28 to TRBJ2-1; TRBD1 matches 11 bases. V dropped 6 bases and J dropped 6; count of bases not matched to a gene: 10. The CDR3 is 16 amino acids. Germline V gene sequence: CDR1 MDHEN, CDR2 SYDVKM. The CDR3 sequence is CASRARGTGGSNEQFF. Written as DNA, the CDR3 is TGTGCCAGCAGGGCCAGGGGGACAGGGGGAAGCAATGAGCAGTTCTTC.

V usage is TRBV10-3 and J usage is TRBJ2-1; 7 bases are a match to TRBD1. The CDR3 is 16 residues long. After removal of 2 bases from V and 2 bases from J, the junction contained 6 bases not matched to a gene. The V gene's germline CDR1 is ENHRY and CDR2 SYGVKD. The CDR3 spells CAISEGTVFPYNEQFF. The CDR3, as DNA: TGTGCCATCAGTGAGGGGACAGTATTTCCCTACAATGAGCAGTTCTTC.

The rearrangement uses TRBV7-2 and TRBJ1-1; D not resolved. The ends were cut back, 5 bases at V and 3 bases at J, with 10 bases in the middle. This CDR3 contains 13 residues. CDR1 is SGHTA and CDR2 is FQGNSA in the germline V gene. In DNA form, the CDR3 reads TGTGCCAGCAGCCCCAGACGGGACACTGAAGCTTTCTTT. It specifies CASSPRRDTEAFF.

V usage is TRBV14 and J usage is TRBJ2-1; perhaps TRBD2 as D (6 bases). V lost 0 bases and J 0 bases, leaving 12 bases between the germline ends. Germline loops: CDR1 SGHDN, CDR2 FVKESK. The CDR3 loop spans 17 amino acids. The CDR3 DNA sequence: TGTGCCAGCAGCCAAGATGGAGCGGGCAACTCCTACAATGAGCAGTTCTTC. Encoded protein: CASSQDGAGNSYNEQFF. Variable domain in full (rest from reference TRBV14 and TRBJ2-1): EAGVTQFPSHSVIEKGQTVTLRCDPISGHDNLYWYRRVMGKEIKFLLHFVKESKQDESGMPNNRFLAERTGGTYSTLKVQPAELEDSGVYFCASSQDGAGNSYNEQFFGPGTRLTVL.

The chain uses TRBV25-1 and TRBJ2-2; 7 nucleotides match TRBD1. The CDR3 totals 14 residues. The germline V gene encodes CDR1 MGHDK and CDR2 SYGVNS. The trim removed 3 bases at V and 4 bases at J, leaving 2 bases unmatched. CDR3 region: CASSETGFTGELFF. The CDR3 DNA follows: TGTGCCAGCAGTGAGACAGGGTTCACCGGGGAGCTGTTTTTT.

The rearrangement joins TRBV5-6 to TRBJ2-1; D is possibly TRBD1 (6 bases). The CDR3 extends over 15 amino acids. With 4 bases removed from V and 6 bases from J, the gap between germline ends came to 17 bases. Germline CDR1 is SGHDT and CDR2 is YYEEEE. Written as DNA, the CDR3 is TGTGCCAGCAGCCCTGGAGGCAGGGGTTTCAATGAGCAGTTCTTC. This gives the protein CASSPGGRGFNEQFF.

The CDR3 sequence: CASSRDSGYNEQFF. CDR3 bases: TGTGCCAGCAGCCGGGACTCTGGCTACAATGAGCAGTTCTTC. J is TRBJ2-1 and V is TRBV11-3, with D possibly matching TRBD2 (6 bases). The V end was cut by 5 bases, the J end by 3 bases, with 11 bases between. Germline V CDR1 and CDR2: SGHNT, YENEEA. CDR3 length equals 14 residues.

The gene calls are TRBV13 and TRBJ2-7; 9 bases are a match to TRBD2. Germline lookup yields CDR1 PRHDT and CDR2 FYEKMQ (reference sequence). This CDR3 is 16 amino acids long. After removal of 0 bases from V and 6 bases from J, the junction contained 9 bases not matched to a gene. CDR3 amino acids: CASSLGELAGAFEQYF. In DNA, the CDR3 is TGTGCCAGCAGCTTAGGCGAACTAGCGGGTGCCTTCGAGCAGTACTTC.

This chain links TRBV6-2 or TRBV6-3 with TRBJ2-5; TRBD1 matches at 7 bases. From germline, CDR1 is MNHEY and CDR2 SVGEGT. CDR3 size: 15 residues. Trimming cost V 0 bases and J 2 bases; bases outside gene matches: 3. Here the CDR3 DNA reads TGTGCCAGCAGTTACTCGCCGGACAGGCAAGAGACCCAGTACTTC. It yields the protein CASSYSPDRQETQYF.

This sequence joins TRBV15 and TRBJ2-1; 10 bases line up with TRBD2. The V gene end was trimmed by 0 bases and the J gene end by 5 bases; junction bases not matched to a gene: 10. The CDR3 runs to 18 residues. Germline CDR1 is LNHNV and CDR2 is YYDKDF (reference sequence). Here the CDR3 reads CATSRERLAGAVNNEQFF. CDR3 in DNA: TGTGCCACCAGCAGAGAACGGCTAGCGGGAGCAGTCAACAATGAGCAGTTCTTC.

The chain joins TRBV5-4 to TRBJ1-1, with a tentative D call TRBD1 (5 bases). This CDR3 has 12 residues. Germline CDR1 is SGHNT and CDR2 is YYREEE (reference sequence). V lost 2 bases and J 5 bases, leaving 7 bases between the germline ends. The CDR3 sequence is CASSFGGTEAFF. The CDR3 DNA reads TGTGCCAGCAGCTTCGGGGGGACTGAAGCTTTCTTT.

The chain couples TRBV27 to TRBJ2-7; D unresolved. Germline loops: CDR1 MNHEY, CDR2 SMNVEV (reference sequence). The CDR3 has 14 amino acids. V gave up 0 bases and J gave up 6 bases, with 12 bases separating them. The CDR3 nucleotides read TGTGCCAGCAGTTTATCGCACAGCCGCTTCGAGCAGTACTTC. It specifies CASSLSHSRFEQYF.

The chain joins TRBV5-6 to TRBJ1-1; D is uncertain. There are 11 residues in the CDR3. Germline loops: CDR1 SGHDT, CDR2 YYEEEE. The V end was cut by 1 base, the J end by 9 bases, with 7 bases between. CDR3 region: CASSLRGKAFF. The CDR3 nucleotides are TGTGCCAGCAGCTTGCGCGGAAAAGCTTTCTTT.